This T cell receptor beta chain was profiled in a study of blood T cell repertoires in COVID-19. As for the study in general: In each case, the material was cDNA or gDNA derived from T cells, B-cell-depleted T cells, or PBMCs.

Seattle-derived patients entered the study during active infection and were followed longitudinally. TCRdb's copy holds only in-frame clones and misses some; the assay was immunoSEQ multiplex PCR. The sample lists more than 250,000 clones; about 91% were seen once. Material: peripheral blood. This TCR came from a woman aged 25 to 39 with COVID-19, enrolled during active disease.

The CDR3 bases are TGTGCCAGCAGCCAGGACAGGGAGGGCGGCTACACCTTC. Residues: CASSQDREGGYTF. V and J are TRBV7-9 and TRBJ1-2; 8 nucleotides match TRBD1. This CDR3 has 13 amino acids. CDR1 and CDR2 (germline): SEHNR, FQNEAQ (reference sequence). Trimming took 5 bases from V and 8 from J; bases not matched to a gene: 7.